These 13 T cell receptor beta chains originate from one sample sequenced in a study of blood T cell repertoires in COVID-19. TCRdb's copy holds only in-frame clones and misses some; the assay was immunoSEQ multiplex PCR. The data hold about 80,000 clones, with roughly four fifths observed a single time. Source material: peripheral blood. These receptor sequences come from a woman between 65 and 79 years old with acute or convalescent COVID-19.

The rearrangement joins TRBV13 to TRBJ1-6; TRBD1 matches at 8 bases. This CDR3 is built from 17 residues. CDR1 is PRHDT, CDR2 FYEKMQ, per germline (reference sequence). J lost 6 bases, V lost 3 bases, and 10 bases had no gene match. The CDR3 protein is CASSFRGGQGPNSPLHF. Written as DNA, the CDR3 is TGTGCCAGCAGCTTTCGCGGAGGACAGGGACCTAATTCACCCCTCCACTTT.

The chain joins TRBV6-4 to TRBJ1-1, with D unclear. V was clipped by 4 bases and J by 1 base, with 7 bases between them. The CDR3 is 13 amino acids. Germline loops: CDR1 MRHNA, CDR2 SNTAGT. For the CDR3, the DNA is TGTGCCAGCAGTGCGACAACGAACACTGAAGCTTTCTTT. It encodes CASSATTNTEAFF.

The V and J genes are TRBV4-2 and TRBJ2-1, with TRBD2 matching over 15 bases. Losses at the gene ends were 2 bases for V and 7 bases for J; bases not matched to a gene: 6. CDR1 and CDR2 (germline): LGHNA, YNFKEQ. The CDR3 consists of 17 residues. This chain's CDR3 is CASSQWGGTSGRNEQFF. In DNA, the CDR3 is TGTGCCAGCAGCCAATGGGGCGGGACTAGCGGGAGGAATGAGCAGTTCTTC.

CDR3 region: CASSLAPGLAFSYEQYF. As DNA, the CDR3 is TGTGCCAGCAGCTTAGCGCCCGGACTAGCGTTCTCCTACGAGCAGTACTTC. V and J are TRBV7-9 and TRBJ2-7; 9 nucleotides match TRBD2. CDR3 size: 17 residues. With V trimmed by 0 bases and J by 0 bases, 6 bases remained unmatched. CDR1 SEHNR and CDR2 FQNEAQ come from the germline V gene (reference sequence).

The V call is TRBV5-4, the J call TRBJ2-3; 9 nucleotides match TRBD2. The CDR3 has 16 amino acids. V lost 4 bases to trimming and J lost 3 bases; unmatched junction nucleotides: 9. Germline loops: CDR1 SGHNT, CDR2 YYREEE (reference sequence). Here the CDR3 DNA reads TGTGCCAGCAGCGCCCGGATTAGCGGGAGTACAGATACGCAGTATTTT. Residues: CASSARISGSTDTQYF.

Note on this clone: The same CDR3 arises from other DNA sequences in this sample as well. The rearrangement joins TRBV3-1 (or the pseudogene TRBV3-2) to TRBJ1-5, with unresolved D. This CDR3 has 13 amino acids. The germline gives CDR1 LGHDT, CDR2 YNNKEL (reference sequence). Trimming took off 1 base at V and 5 bases at J, with 6 bases between the two ends. The CDR3 DNA follows: TGTGCCAGCAGCCAAGGAGTAGATCAGCCCCAGCATTTT. This codes for CASSQGVDQPQHF.

This clone was seen many times. The gene calls are TRBV2 and TRBJ2-5; no definite D call. CDR1 and CDR2 (germline): SNHLY, FYNNEI. This CDR3 has 11 residues. V lost 8 bases, J lost 5 bases, and 9 bases lay in between. CDR3 amino acids: CASLSAETQYF. For the CDR3, the DNA is TGTGCCAGCCTATCCGCGGAGACCCAGTACTTC.

The chain couples TRBV5-1 to TRBJ2-5; D is perhaps TRBD2 (6 bases). There are 16 residues in the CDR3. The germline gives CDR1 SGHRS, CDR2 YFSETQ. The germline V and J ends were trimmed by 0 bases and 2 bases, with 14 bases remaining between them. This CDR3 reads CASSLGELADQETQYF. Here the CDR3 DNA reads TGCGCCAGCAGCTTGGGGGAACTAGCTGATCAAGAGACCCAGTACTTC. Together with reference TRBV5-1 and TRBJ2-5, the CDR3 gives the full variable domain: KAGVTQTPRYLIKTRGQQVTLSCSPISGHRSVSWYQQTPGQGLQFLFEYFSETQRNKGNFPGRFSGRQFSNSRSEMNVSTLELGDSALYLCASSLGELADQETQYFGPGTRLLVL.

This clone was seen a single time. The chain links TRBV27 to TRBJ1-2; a weak D match, TRBD1 (6 bases). The CDR3 runs 13 residues. Trimming removed 5 bases from V and 8 bases from J, with 15 bases in between. CDR1 and CDR2 (germline): MNHEY, SMNVEV (reference sequence). The CDR3 DNA reads as TGTGCCAGCAGTACGGACAGAAGAGGGGGCTACACCTTC. Protein product: CASSTDRRGGYTF.

This clone appeared a few times. V is TRBV19 and J is TRBJ2-2, with a possible D match to TRBD1 (6 bases). The CDR3 is made up of 15 amino acids. In germline, CDR1 is LNHDA, CDR2 SQIVND (reference sequence). Trimming took off 2 bases at V and 5 bases at J, with 12 bases between the two ends. The CDR3 sequence: CASSILQGRTGELFF. In DNA, the CDR3 is TGTGCCAGTAGTATATTACAGGGCCGGACCGGGGAGCTGTTTTTT.

The genes are TRBV5-1 and TRBJ2-1, with D maybe TRBD2 (6 bases). CDR1 is SGHRS, CDR2 YFSETQ, per germline. The V end lost 0 bases, the J end lost 4 bases, and 17 bases lay between the germline ends. This CDR3 is built from 17 residues. CDR3 in DNA: TGCGCCAGCAGCTTGGAGACGGCGGGAACCCTTTACAATGAGCAGTTCTTC. Its protein is CASSLETAGTLYNEQFF.

The chain is built from TRBV7-3 and TRBJ1-2; 10 bases match TRBD1. The V gene end was trimmed by 4 bases and the J gene end by 8 bases; junction bases not matched to a gene: 10. Germline lookup yields CDR1 SGHTA and CDR2 FQGTGA. CDR3 size: 15 residues. Written as DNA, the CDR3 is TGTGCCAGCAGCTACGACAGGGGGCGGACGCGGGGCTACACCTTC. It translates to CASSYDRGRTRGYTF. The variable domain in full, completed from reference TRBV7-3 and TRBJ1-2, reads GAGVSQTPSNKVTEKGKYVELRCDPISGHTALYWYRQSLGQGPEFLIYFQGTGAADDSGLPNDRFFAVRPEGSVSTLKIQRTERGDSAVYLCASSYDRGRTRGYTFGSGTRLTVV.

CDR3 residues: CASSPGPGTETQYF. In DNA, the CDR3 is TGCGCCAGCAGCCCAGGGCCCGGCACAGAGACCCAGTACTTC. The chain has TRBV5-1 and TRBJ2-5; possible D gene TRBD1, 5 bases. From germline, CDR1 is SGHRS and CDR2 YFSETQ. This CDR3 is built from 14 residues. V was pared by 4 bases and J by 4 bases, with 14 bases between. Filled out from reference TRBV5-1 and TRBJ2-5, the complete variable domain reads KAGVTQTPRYLIKTRGQQVTLSCSPISGHRSVSWYQQTPGQGLQFLFEYFSETQRNKGNFPGRFSGRQFSNSRSEMNVSTLELGDSALYLCASSPGPGTETQYFGPGTRLLVL.